The clone carrying this T cell receptor beta chain was observed a few times. This sample stems from a study of regulatory T cells in long-lasting Graves disease. Building of the TCR beta libraries involved iRepertoire HTBI primers and Arm-PCR of CDR3 regions. MiXCR, run by TCRdb on the multiplex PCR reads, gives a single entry per CDR3 protein. The repertoire consists of hundreds of thousands of distinct CDR3 sequences, with 16% occurring once and the leading ten covering around 18%. Time point defined: newly diagnosed GD, antithyroid drugs for less than 3 months. Generation of the TCR library employed RNA extracted from PBMCs. V dropped 5 bases and J dropped 4 bases, with 20 bases sitting between them. The CDR3 totals 15 residues. CDR1 and CDR2 (germline): GTSNPN, SVGIG (reference sequence). The same data also went into a second study, on T cells in Graves' hyperthyroidism and ophthalmopathy. Per that paper: Criteria for exclusion of patients were uncontrolled infection, other autoimmune disease, pregnancy or lactation. The model identified upcoming ophthalmopathy a median around 6 months ahead of onset.

The source is a woman in her twenties or thirties with Graves disease. V gene TRBV30 combines with J gene TRBJ1-1, with a possible D match to TRBD1 (5 bases). The sample was peripheral blood mononuclear cells (PBMCs), taken at new diagnosis, from a patient treated with antithyroid drugs. The CDR3 DNA follows: TGTGCCTGGGTCCCTCCGCCGGGGCCCGGCACTGAAGCTTTCTTT. Its translation: CAWVPPPGPGTEAFF.